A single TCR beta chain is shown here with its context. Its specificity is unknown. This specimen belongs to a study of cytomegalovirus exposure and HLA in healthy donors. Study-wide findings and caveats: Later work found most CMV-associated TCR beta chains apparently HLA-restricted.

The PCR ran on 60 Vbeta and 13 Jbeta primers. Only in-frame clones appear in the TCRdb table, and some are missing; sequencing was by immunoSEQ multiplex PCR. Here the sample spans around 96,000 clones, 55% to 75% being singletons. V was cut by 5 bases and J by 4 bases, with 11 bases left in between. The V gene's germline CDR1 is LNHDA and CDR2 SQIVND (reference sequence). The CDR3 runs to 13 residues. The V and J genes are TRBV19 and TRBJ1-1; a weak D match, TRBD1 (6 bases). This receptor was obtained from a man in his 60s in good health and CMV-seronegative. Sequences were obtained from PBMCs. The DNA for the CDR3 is TGTGCCAGTAGTTACAGGGAGGGCACTGAAGCTTTCTTT. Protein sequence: CASSYREGTEAFF.